The sample holds a few counts of the clone carrying this TCR beta chain. This sample is part of a study of response to subunit inactivated influenza vaccine. In TCRdb, the RT-PCR reads were re-called with MiXCR into one record per CDR3 protein. The sample shows 450,000 to 600,000 distinct CDR3 sequences, more than 15% of them seen only once. The ends were cut back, 4 bases at V and 5 bases at J, with 14 bases in the middle. CDR1 and CDR2 (germline): SGHRS, YFSETQ. The CDR3 sequence is 14 residues long. This clonotype was sampled from a man between 45 and 75 years old who received an inactivated influenza vaccine. The source was CD4+ T cells sorted from PBMCs, collected around 2 years after vaccination. The chain joins TRBV5-1 to TRBJ2-3; perhaps TRBD2 as D (5 bases). The DNA of the CDR3 is TGCGCCAGCAGCCATGGACTCGAGTTAGATACGCAGTATTTT. Residues: CASSHGLELDTQYF.